This T cell receptor (beta chain) is from a study of T cell repertoires in cytomegalovirus infection. The germline V gene has CDR1 SGHDT and CDR2 YYEEEE. The CDR3 consists of 14 residues. Trimming stripped 2 bases from V and 3 bases from J, with 11 bases between. TCRdb processed the reads anew with MiXCR; each CDR3 protein has one entry. The repertoire consists of about 900,000 distinct CDR3 sequences, with 31% occurring once and the leading ten covering about 14%. As to this clonotype: Its antigen is as yet unknown.

The source material was cultured CD8+ T cells from PBMCs, sampled from culture after CMV antigen stimulation. The clonotype originates from a human donor in good health (CMV status not recorded). Some clones in this sample may be carry-over from other donors' samples. V gene TRBV5-6 combines with J gene TRBJ1-1; D is ambiguous. DNA of the CDR3: TGTGCCAGCAGCTTTACCGGGGTGTACACTGAAGCTTTCTTT. It translates to CASSFTGVYTEAFF.